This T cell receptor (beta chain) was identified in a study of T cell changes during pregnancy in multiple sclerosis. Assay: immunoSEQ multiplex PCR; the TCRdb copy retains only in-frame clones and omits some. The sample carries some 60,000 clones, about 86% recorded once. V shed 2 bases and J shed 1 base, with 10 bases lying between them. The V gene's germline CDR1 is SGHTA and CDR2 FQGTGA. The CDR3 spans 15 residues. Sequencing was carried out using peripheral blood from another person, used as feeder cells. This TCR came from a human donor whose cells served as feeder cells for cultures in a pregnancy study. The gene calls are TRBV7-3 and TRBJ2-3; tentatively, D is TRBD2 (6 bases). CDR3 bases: TGTGCCAGCAGCTTAGGACCTAGCGGCACAGATACGCAGTATTTT. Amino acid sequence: CASSLGPSGTDTQYF.